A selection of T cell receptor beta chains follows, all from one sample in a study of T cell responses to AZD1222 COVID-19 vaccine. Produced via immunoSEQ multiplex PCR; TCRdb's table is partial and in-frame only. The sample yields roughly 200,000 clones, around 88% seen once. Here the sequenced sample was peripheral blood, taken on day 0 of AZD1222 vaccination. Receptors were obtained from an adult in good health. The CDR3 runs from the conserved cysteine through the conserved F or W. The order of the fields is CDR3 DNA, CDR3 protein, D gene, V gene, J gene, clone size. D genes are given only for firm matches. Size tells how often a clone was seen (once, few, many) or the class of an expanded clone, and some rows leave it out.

TGTGCCAGCAGTCCGGCCCGGGGGATTAGCACAGATACGCAGTATTTT	CASSPARGISTDTQYF	-	TRBV2	TRBJ2-3	once
TGTGCCTGGAGTCGGGGGCCGGGCACCGGGGAGCTGTTTTTT	CAWSRGPGTGELFF	-	TRBV30	TRBJ2-2	-
TGTGCCATCAGTGTGGACAGAGAGACCCAGTACTTC	CAISVDRETQYF	-	TRBV10-3	TRBJ2-5	-
TGCGCCAGCAGCCAAGATCCCCGGGCACCCGGGGAGCTGTTTTTT	CASSQDPRAPGELFF	-	TRBV4-1	TRBJ2-2	-
TGTGCCAGCAGTTACCTTCGACAGGGGGGTGGCTACGAGCAGTACTTC	CASSYLRQGGGYEQYF	TRBD1	TRBV6-2/TRBV6-3	TRBJ2-7	-
TGTGCCAGCACCCTCCTGGGCAAGACTGGGGCCAACGTCCTGACTTTC	CASTLLGKTGANVLTF	-	TRBV3-1/TRBV3-2	TRBJ2-6	once
TGTGCCAGCAGCTCCTTGGGAGGGAGTGCGGGACGGAAATACGAGCAGTACTTC	CASSSLGGSAGRKYEQYF	TRBD2	TRBV5-4	TRBJ2-7	-
TGTGCCAGCAGTTCTTACCTTCACAGGGGGCACACTGAAGCTTTCTTT	CASSSYLHRGHTEAFF	TRBD1	TRBV7-3	TRBJ1-1	-
TGTGCCAGCAGTTGGGGACAGATGAACACTGAAGCTTTCTTT	CASSWGQMNTEAFF	TRBD1	TRBV6-5	TRBJ1-1	-
TGTGCCAGCAGCCTAGCGACGGATTATGGCTACACCTTC	CASSLATDYGYTF	-	TRBV7-9	TRBJ1-2	-
TGTGCCAGCAGCCAAGATCTGTGGTCATCGGACACCGGGGAGCTGTTTTTT	CASSQDLWSSDTGELFF	-	TRBV14	TRBJ2-2	once
TGCGCCAGCAGTGATCATCGCGGGGGGGCTTACAATGAGCAGTTCTTC	CASSDHRGGAYNEQFF	TRBD2	TRBV10-2	TRBJ2-1	-
TGTGCCAGGAACTTTGGACAGGCCCCTAACTATGGCTACACCTTC	CARNFGQAPNYGYTF	-	TRBV21-1	TRBJ1-2	once
TGTGCCAGCAGTTACGTCCCCGGGGCCACTGAAGCTTTCTTT	CASSYVPGATEAFF	-	TRBV6-2/TRBV6-3	TRBJ1-1	once
TGTGCCAGCAGCCCCCGGGACAGGGTAGACACTGAAGCTTTCTTT	CASSPRDRVDTEAFF	TRBD1	TRBV14	TRBJ1-1	-
TGTGCCAGCAGCTCGGGTTCTGGAGGGGCTGGGGAAAAACTGTTTTTT	CASSSGSGGAGEKLFF	-	TRBV5-6	TRBJ1-4	-
TGTGCCAGCAGTTCGGGGAATAGGGTAGCTTTCTTT	CASSSGNRVAFF	-	TRBV27	TRBJ1-1	-
TGTGCCAGCAGCCGACAGGGGGTAATTGAAGCTTTCTTT	CASSRQGVIEAFF	TRBD1	TRBV2	TRBJ1-1	-
TGCGCCAGCAGCTTGTCCCCCGGGCGAGCCCAGCACACCATATATTTT	CASSLSPGRAQHTIYF	-	TRBV5-1	TRBJ1-3	-
TGCGCCAGCAGCTTACTACTAGGAGATAGCACAGATACGCAGTATTTT	CASSLLLGDSTDTQYF	-	TRBV5-1	TRBJ2-3	once
TGTGCCTCAGTAGGACAGGGGACGAGGTATCAGCCCCAGCATTTT	CASVGQGTRYQPQHF	TRBD1	TRBV19	TRBJ1-5	-
TGCGCCAGCAGCCCTGGGGACAGTCCGCCCCAGCATTTT	CASSPGDSPPQHF	TRBD1	TRBV5-1	TRBJ1-5	once
TGTGCCAGTAGTATAGGACAGAAGGATTCACCCCTCCACTTT	CASSIGQKDSPLHF	-	TRBV19	TRBJ1-6	-
TGTGCCAGCAGACAGGGTACTCTCTTCGAGCAGTACTTC	CASRQGTLFEQYF	-	TRBV12-3/TRBV12-4	TRBJ2-7	-
TGTGCCAGCAGCTTCACTAAACTTCCGGGACAGGGGGCGACTGAAGCTTTCTTT	CASSFTKLPGQGATEAFF	TRBD1	TRBV7-3	TRBJ1-1	-
TGTGCCAGCAGCTTACTTAAGAGGGCGAGACAAGAGACCCAGTACTTC	CASSLLKRARQETQYF	-	TRBV11-2	TRBJ2-5	-
TGTGCCAGCAGCCACGACAGGGCTGATGGCTACACCTTC	CASSHDRADGYTF	TRBD1	TRBV9	TRBJ1-2	-
TGCGCCAGCAGCTTGGAAGTGACAGGGGACGAGCAGTACTTC	CASSLEVTGDEQYF	TRBD1	TRBV5-1	TRBJ2-7	few
TGCGCCAGCAGCTTGGGCCCAGGGAACACTGAAGCTTTCTTT	CASSLGPGNTEAFF	-	TRBV5-1	TRBJ1-1	-
TGTGCCAGCAGCTTAGTTGCGGGGGCTAGCACAGATACGCAGTATTTT	CASSLVAGASTDTQYF	-	TRBV11-2	TRBJ2-3	-
TGTGCCAGCAGAACCGGGACGAGTCCCTACGAGCAGTACTTC	CASRTGTSPYEQYF	-	TRBV6-5	TRBJ2-7	once
TGTGCCAGCAGCCTGCCAGGGGGCACCTATAATTCACCCCTCCACTTT	CASSLPGGTYNSPLHF	TRBD1	TRBV5-6	TRBJ1-6	few
TGTGCCAGCAGCGATCCCCACCCTTTCTACGAGCAGTACTTC	CASSDPHPFYEQYF	-	TRBV7-2	TRBJ2-7	-
TGTGCCAGCAGCTTGAACCGACAGGAGGCAACTAATGAAAAACTGTTTTTT	CASSLNRQEATNEKLFF	-	TRBV5-5	TRBJ1-4	many
TGTGCCAGCAGCTTGATGGCTATAAGGACGGTGGTGAGTGATTCACCCCTCCACTTT	CASSLMAIRTVVSDSPLHF	-	TRBV5-5	TRBJ1-6	-
TGTGCCAGCAGTTCGACAGGGGGCAATCAGCCCCAGCATTTT	CASSSTGGNQPQHF	TRBD1	TRBV27	TRBJ1-5	-
TGCAGTGCTAGTCGCCAGGACAATCAGCCCCAGCATTTT	CSASRQDNQPQHF	-	TRBV20-1	TRBJ1-5	once
TGTGCCAGTAGCGAAACGAACACCGGGGAGCTGTTTTTT	CASSETNTGELFF	-	TRBV9	TRBJ2-2	-
TGCGCCAGCAGCCAAACCGGGGCCCATGAGCAGTTCTTC	CASSQTGAHEQFF	-	TRBV4-1	TRBJ2-1	-
TGTGCCAGCAGCTCAGGAGAAAAGGAGACCCAGTACTTC	CASSSGEKETQYF	-	TRBV11-2	TRBJ2-5	-
TGTGCCAGCTCCGGACAGGAAACACCCCTCCACTTT	CASSGQETPLHF	TRBD1	TRBV3-1/TRBV3-2	TRBJ1-6	few
TGTGCCAGCTCACCCCATCCTAATCAGCCCCAGCATTTT	CASSPHPNQPQHF	-	TRBV18	TRBJ1-5	-
TGTGCCAGCAGCCTCTATGGGAGCAATCAGCCCCAGCATTTT	CASSLYGSNQPQHF	-	TRBV5-4	TRBJ1-5	-
TGCGCCAGCAGTCCGGTGAGGGGGGATGAAAAACTGTTTTTT	CASSPVRGDEKLFF	-	TRBV5-1	TRBJ1-4	-
TGTGCCAGCAGCCCCGGACAGTATAATTCACCCCTCCACTTT	CASSPGQYNSPLHF	-	TRBV9	TRBJ1-6	-
TGTGCCATCAGTCCAACAGGGGCTGGCTCTGGGGCCAACGTCCTGACTTTC	CAISPTGAGSGANVLTF	TRBD1	TRBV10-3	TRBJ2-6	-
TGTGCCAGCAGCCAAGATCTTACGGGGGGCAGGACTGAAGCTTTCTTT	CASSQDLTGGRTEAFF	-	TRBV4-2	TRBJ1-1	-
TGTGCCAGCAGTCGCCTGGGACAGGGTGGAGGCGAGCAGTACTTC	CASSRLGQGGGEQYF	TRBD1	TRBV14	TRBJ2-7	-
TGCGCCAGCAGCTTTGAACTAAATAATTCACCCCTCCACTTT	CASSFELNNSPLHF	-	TRBV5-1	TRBJ1-6	-
TGCGCCAGCAGCTCCGGCCCCACAGATACGCAGTATTTT	CASSSGPTDTQYF	-	TRBV5-1	TRBJ2-3	-
TGTGCCAGCAGCTTAGTCAGGGAAGGTGGCTACACCTTC	CASSLVREGGYTF	-	TRBV11-2	TRBJ1-2	-
TGTGCCAGCAGCCCCCGGGAGTCGGGTGGAAACACCATATATTTT	CASSPRESGGNTIYF	-	TRBV9	TRBJ1-3	-
TGCGCCAGCTGGGGAACCGGGGAGCTGTTTTTT	CASWGTGELFF	-	TRBV5-1	TRBJ2-2	-
TGTGCCAGCAGCTTGGGCTGGGGAGAGACCCAGTACTTC	CASSLGWGETQYF	-	TRBV11-2	TRBJ2-5	-
TGTGCCAGCAGTCCGCACCTTAGCGGGGGGGTTGGGGATGAGCAGTTCTTC	CASSPHLSGGVGDEQFF	TRBD2	TRBV5-5	TRBJ2-1	-
TGTGCCAGCAAAGACAGGGGGGGCTTTGGTACGCAGTATTTT	CASKDRGGFGTQYF	TRBD1	TRBV27	TRBJ2-3	once
TGTGCCAGCAGCTATAGCGGGGGGGCAAAGGAGCAGTACTTC	CASSYSGGAKEQYF	TRBD2	TRBV7-2	TRBJ2-7	-
TGTGCCAGCAGCCGAGACTCGGACGATCAGCCCCAGCATTTT	CASSRDSDDQPQHF	-	TRBV6-6	TRBJ1-5	-
TGTGCCACCAGTGGGCTGGCAGGGAGGAGCACCGGGGAGCTGTTTTTT	CATSGLAGRSTGELFF	-	TRBV24-1	TRBJ2-2	-